Below are 6 T cell receptor beta chains sequenced from a single sample in a study of response to subunit inactivated influenza vaccine (dated 2018 in TCRdb). Libraries came from RT-PCR. For sequencing, an Illumina HiSeq 2500 was employed. TCRdb cleaned the public reads at Q25 with fastp, built clones with MiXCR and kept in-frame beta chains. Identical CDR3 proteins give one entry, which carries the most common genes and DNA. The sample table lists about 180,000 distinct CDR3 sequences, approximately 8.7% of them with a count of one. About a tenth of the sample rests with the top ten. Specimen: non-naive T cells sorted from PBMCs, collected on the day of vaccination. What this sample's cell subset or site label stands for: memory T cell fraction. The receptors here all came from a middle-aged man who received an inactivated influenza vaccine. Donor details come from another sample of the same person, matched by shared clones.

V and J are TRBV6-2 or TRBV6-3 and TRBJ1-1, with 9 bases matching TRBD1. Germline assignment: CDR1 MNHEY and CDR2 SVGEGT. J gave up 5 bases and V 4 bases, and 5 bases lay outside the gene matches. The CDR3 is 14 residues long. This chain's CDR3 is CASSSRTGVTEAFF. The CDR3 bases are TGTGCCAGCAGTTCTCGGACAGGGGTTACTGAAGCTTTCTTT.

This clonotype showed up many times. The rearrangement links TRBV6-1 to TRBJ2-2, with D perhaps TRBD2 (6 bases). V lost 8 bases and J lost 4, with 11 bases in between. The V gene's germline CDR1 is MNHNS and CDR2 SASEGT. This CDR3 comprises 13 residues. The CDR3 is CASGRSRTGELFF. The CDR3 DNA sequence: TGTGCCAGCGGGAGGTCCCGCACCGGGGAGCTGTTTTTT.

This clonotype was seen repeatedly, ten times or more. The chain is built from TRBV12-3 or TRBV12-4 and TRBJ2-4; 8 bases are a match to TRBD2. This CDR3 region has 16 residues. The V segment lost 3 bases and the J segment 1 base; nucleotides outside the gene matches: 5. For the CDR3, the DNA is TGTGCCAGCAGTTTGAGCGGGGGTACGGCCAAAAACATTCAGTACTTC. Protein: CASSLSGGTAKNIQYF.

The chain employs TRBV20-1 and TRBJ2-3; TRBD1 matches 7 bases. V shed 3 bases and J 4 bases; nucleotides not matched to a gene: 10. Per germline, CDR1 DFQATT and CDR2 SNEGSKA (reference sequence). The CDR3 length is 15 residues. CDR3 DNA sequence: TGCAGTGCTAGGGGGAGACAGGGACGGGCAGATACGCAGTATTTT. It specifies CSARGRQGRADTQYF.

The chain uses TRBV10-3 and TRBJ2-2, with no clear D. The V end was cut by 6 bases, the J end by 3 bases, with 11 bases between. Germline-derived CDR1 and CDR2 are ENHRY and SYGVKD. The CDR3 spans 14 residues. CDR3 in amino acids: CAIRPGRDTGELFF. CDR3 bases: TGTGCCATCAGGCCGGGTCGGGACACCGGGGAGCTGTTTTTT.

This clonotype was counted between two and nine times. The CDR3 protein is CASSSRDRNHEQYF. The CDR3, as DNA: TGTGCCAGCAGCTCCCGGGACAGGAACCACGAGCAGTACTTC. This chain joins TRBV7-2 and TRBJ2-7, with 8 bases lining up with TRBD1. Germline loops: CDR1 SGHTA, CDR2 FQGNSA. Germline trimming cut 4 bases from V and 5 bases from J; bases unmatched to any gene: 7. This CDR3 comprises 14 residues.